This entry describes one T cell receptor (beta chain). The data derive from a study of blood T cell repertoires in COVID-19. Whole-study context: T cells, B-cell-depleted T cells, or PBMCs supplied cDNA or gDNA.

Original processing notes: It was from reference gene primer amplification that nucleated cell counts were estimated. The table came from immunoSEQ multiplex PCR; TCRdb's copy has only in-frame clones and leaves some out. V and J calls and clone size are those listed in that table; D and trimming were worked out from the DNA. Here the sample spans under 250,000 clones, around 88% being singletons. Trimming took 0 bases from V and 7 from J, leaving 10 bases between them. Germline CDR1 and CDR2: SGHNT and YYREEE (reference sequence). This CDR3 region has 14 residues. The receptor comes from a man between 45 and 60 years old with active or convalescent COVID-19. Sequenced material: peripheral blood. The chain has TRBV5-4 and TRBJ2-2; D is undetermined. The CDR3 DNA sequence: TGTGCCAGCAGCTTGGGACTCCACAACGGGGAGCTGTTTTTT. Encoded protein: CASSLGLHNGELFF.